The clone carrying this TCR beta chain was counted between two and nine times. Its matching antigen is unknown. The data stem from a study of OX40 agonist ivuxolimab in advanced cancers. Study-wide context: Patients' therapy was ivuxolimab, an antibody that acts as an agonist of OX40 (CD134). Study results and limitations: On average, CD8+ T cells showed a greater number of expanded clones than CD4+. Clonal expansion among partial responders at 0.1-3.0 mg/kg ranked near the lowest.

Measured with immunoSEQ multiplex PCR; TCRdb has only the in-frame clones, and not every one. This table holds some 26,000 clones, roughly 77% found once. The V gene lost 1 base and the J gene lost 2 bases, with 8 bases spanning the gap. The germline V gene encodes CDR1 SEHNR and CDR2 FQNEAQ (reference sequence). CDR3 size: 14 residues. With baseline, cycle 4 day 1, and cycle 7 day 1 as timepoints, blood was sampled. V is TRBV7-9 and J is TRBJ1-2; no clear D gene. The origin of this receptor is an adult with an advanced solid tumor such as melanoma, head and neck, liver or kidney cancer. The sample in question was CD4+ or CD8+ T cells sorted from blood, obtained in a trial of the OX40 agonist ivuxolimab. The CDR3 spells CASSLVETNYGYTF. The CDR3 region has the DNA TGTGCCAGCAGCTTAGTGGAGACGAACTATGGCTACACCTTC.